This TCR beta chain was captured in a study of CD8 T cells in Susac syndrome. Peripheral blood CD8+ and CD4+ T cells were profiled by TCR beta sequencing. Healthy donors acted as controls, with matching for age and sex. TEMRA cells were FACS-enriched and CD8+ and CD4+ T cells negatively isolated. An input of about 0.5 to 1 ug of RNA was subjected to reverse transcription using random hexamers. The CDR3 of TCR beta was amplified by immunoSEQ multiplex PCR across 54 Vbeta and 13 Jbeta. One entry per CDR3 protein, called by TCRdb with MiXCR from the immunoSEQ multiplex PCR reads. The sample has 150,000 or so distinct CDR3 sequences, around 96% seen once. The CDR3 is 15 residues long. Trimming took off 0 bases at V and 4 bases at J, with 11 bases between the two ends. Germline V gene lookup returns CDR1 LGHNA and CDR2 YSLEER.

The sequence derives from a human donor in good health. The chain carries TRBV4-3 and TRBJ2-3; no clear D. Sequencing was carried out using CD4+ T cells from PBMCs. CDR3 protein: CASSQDRGFADTQYF. Here the CDR3 DNA reads TGCGCCAGCAGCCAAGATAGAGGTTTCGCAGATACGCAGTATTTT.